Here is one T cell receptor beta chain with its context. The antigen remains undetermined. The PCR ran on 60 Vbeta and 13 Jbeta primers. Sequencing was performed with immunoSEQ multiplex PCR; in TCRdb, only in-frame clones are kept and a portion is missing. The sample holds more than 95,000 clones, 78% seen once. This record comes from a study of cytomegalovirus exposure and HLA in healthy donors. Study in general: When just under 400 donors were genotyped, 81% of them were found to fall in the Caucasian-associated ancestry cluster.

The CDR3 spans 14 residues. Between the trimmed V and J ends, which lost 1 base and 8 bases, there was a span of 15 bases. CDR1 is SGHNT and CDR2 is YYREEE in the germline V gene (reference sequence). The study, taken as a whole, reports: TCR beta chain V- and J-gene trimming was linked, in a later analysis, to a missense variant in DCLRE1C. In a later analysis, a genetic analysis reported fewer productive-TCR N-insertions in an Asian-associated ancestry cluster than the cohort average. In most subjects, TCR beta sequences reportedly gave accurate predictions of HLA-A and HLA-B alleles.

The receptor comes from a man aged 30 to 39 in good health and CMV-seronegative. The sample consisted of PBMCs. The chain joins TRBV5-4 to TRBJ1-2; tentative D call: TRBD1 (5 bases). This CDR3 reads CASSLSGRVIGYTF. For the CDR3, the DNA is TGTGCCAGCAGCTTGTCCGGCAGGGTTATCGGCTACACCTTC. Using reference TRBV5-4 and TRBJ1-2 for the parts outside the CDR3, the full variable domain is ETGVTQSPTHLIKTRGQQVTLRCSSQSGHNTVSWYQQALGQGPQFIFQYYREEENGRGNFPPRFSGLQFPNYSSELNVNALELDDSALYLCASSLSGRVIGYTFGSGTRLTVV.